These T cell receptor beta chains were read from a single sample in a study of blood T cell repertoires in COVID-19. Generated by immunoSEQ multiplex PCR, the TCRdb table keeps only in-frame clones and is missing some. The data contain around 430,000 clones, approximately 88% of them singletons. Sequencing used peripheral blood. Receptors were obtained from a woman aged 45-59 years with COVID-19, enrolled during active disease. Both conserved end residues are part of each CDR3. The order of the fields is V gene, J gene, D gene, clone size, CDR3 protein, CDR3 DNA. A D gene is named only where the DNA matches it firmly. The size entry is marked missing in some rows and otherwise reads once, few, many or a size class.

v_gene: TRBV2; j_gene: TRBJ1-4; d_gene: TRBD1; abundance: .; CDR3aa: CASSVDRGQGKLFF; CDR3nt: TGTGCCAGCAGTGTGGACAGGGGGCAAGGAAAACTGTTTTTT
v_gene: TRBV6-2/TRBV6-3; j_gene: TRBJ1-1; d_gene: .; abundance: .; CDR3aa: CASSDSFMNTEAFF; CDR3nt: TGTGCCAGCAGTGACAGCTTCATGAACACTGAAGCTTTCTTT
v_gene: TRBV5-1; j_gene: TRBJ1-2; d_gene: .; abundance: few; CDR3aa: CASSSGVVDYGYTF; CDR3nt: TGCGCCAGCAGCTCGGGGGTCGTAGACTATGGCTACACCTTC
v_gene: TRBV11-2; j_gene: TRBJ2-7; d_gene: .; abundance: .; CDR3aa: CASSLPKTGNYEQYF; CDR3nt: TGTGCCAGCAGCCTCCCCAAGACAGGTAACTACGAGCAGTACTTC
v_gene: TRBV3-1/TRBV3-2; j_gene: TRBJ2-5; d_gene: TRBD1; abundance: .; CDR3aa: CASSQYMGQGEGETQYF; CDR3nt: TGTGCCAGCAGCCAATACATGGGACAGGGGGAGGGAGAGACCCAGTACTTC
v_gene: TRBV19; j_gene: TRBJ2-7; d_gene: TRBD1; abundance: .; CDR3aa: CASSITGQGSEQYF; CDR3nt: TGTGCCAGTAGTATCACGGGACAGGGGTCCGAGCAGTACTTC
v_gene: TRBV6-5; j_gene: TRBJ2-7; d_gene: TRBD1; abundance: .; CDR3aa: CASTTLGQGAYEQYF; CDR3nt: TGTGCCAGCACCACTTTGGGACAGGGGGCGTATGAGCAGTACTTC
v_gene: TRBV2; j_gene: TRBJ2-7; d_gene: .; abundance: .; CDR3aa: CASLKQAYEQYF; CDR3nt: TGTGCCAGCCTAAAGCAGGCCTACGAGCAGTACTTC
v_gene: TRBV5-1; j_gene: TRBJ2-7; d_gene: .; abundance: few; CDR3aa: CASSLVGAGSYEQYF; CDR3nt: TGCGCCAGCAGCTTGGTTGGTGCGGGTTCCTACGAGCAGTACTTC
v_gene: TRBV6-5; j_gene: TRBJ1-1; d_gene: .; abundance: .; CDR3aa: CASTGRGGTEAFF; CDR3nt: TGTGCCAGCACCGGCCGGGGGGGCACTGAAGCTTTCTTT
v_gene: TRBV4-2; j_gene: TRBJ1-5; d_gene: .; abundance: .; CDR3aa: CASSQGNGRTSNQPQHF; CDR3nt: TGTGCCAGCAGCCAAGGTAATGGCAGAACTAGCAATCAGCCCCAGCATTTT
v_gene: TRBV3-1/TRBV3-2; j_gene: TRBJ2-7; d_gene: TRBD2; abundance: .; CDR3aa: CASSRGGSSYEQYF; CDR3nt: TGTGCCAGCAGCCGAGGCGGGAGCTCCTACGAGCAGTACTTC
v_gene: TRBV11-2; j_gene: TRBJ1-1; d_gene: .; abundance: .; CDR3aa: CASSSGARRTEAFF; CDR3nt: TGTGCCAGCAGCTCAGGGGCCCGTAGGACTGAAGCTTTCTTT
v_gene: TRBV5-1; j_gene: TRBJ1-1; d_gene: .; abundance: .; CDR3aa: CASSLTEGVQREAFF; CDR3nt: TGCGCCAGCAGCTTGACTGAGGGGGTCCAACGTGAAGCTTTCTTT
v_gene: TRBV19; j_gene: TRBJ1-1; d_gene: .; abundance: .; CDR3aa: CASSRGGMNTEAFF; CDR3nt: TGTGCCAGTAGTAGGGGGGGAATGAACACTGAAGCTTTCTTT
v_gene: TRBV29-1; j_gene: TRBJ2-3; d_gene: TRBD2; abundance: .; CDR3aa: CSVEEGQGGPDTQYF; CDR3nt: TGCAGCGTTGAAGAAGGGCAGGGAGGGCCAGATACGCAGTATTTT
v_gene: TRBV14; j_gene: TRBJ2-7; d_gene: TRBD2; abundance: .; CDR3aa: CASSLGLAYSYEQYF; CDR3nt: TGTGCCAGCAGCCTAGGACTAGCCTACTCCTACGAGCAGTACTTC
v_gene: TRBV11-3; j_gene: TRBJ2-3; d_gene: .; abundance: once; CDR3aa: CASSSSTDTQYF; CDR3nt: TGTGCCAGCAGCTCAAGCACAGATACGCAGTATTTT
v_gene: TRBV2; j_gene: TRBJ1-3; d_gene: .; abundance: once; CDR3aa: CASSWEGAGNTIYF; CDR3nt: TGTGCCAGCAGTTGGGAGGGAGCGGGAAACACCATATATTTT
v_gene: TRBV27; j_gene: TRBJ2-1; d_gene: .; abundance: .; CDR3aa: CASSPGAYNEQFF; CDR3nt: TGTGCCAGCAGCCCCGGGGCCTACAATGAGCAGTTCTTC
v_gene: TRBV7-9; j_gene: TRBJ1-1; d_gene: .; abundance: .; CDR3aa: CASSEGTWTEGTEAFF; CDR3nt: TGTGCCAGCAGCGAAGGCACTTGGACAGAAGGGACTGAAGCTTTCTTT
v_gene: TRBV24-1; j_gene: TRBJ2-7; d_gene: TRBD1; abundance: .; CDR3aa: CATSDGQGNYEQYF; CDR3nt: TGTGCCACCAGTGACGGACAGGGAAATTACGAGCAGTACTTC
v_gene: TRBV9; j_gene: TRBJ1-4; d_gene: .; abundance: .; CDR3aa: CASSVVPGFNEKLFF; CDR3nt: TGTGCCAGCAGCGTGGTGCCCGGGTTTAATGAAAAACTGTTTTTT
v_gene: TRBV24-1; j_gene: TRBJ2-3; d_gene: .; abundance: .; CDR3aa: CATGRGSTDTQYF; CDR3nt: TGTGCCACCGGTCGGGGGAGCACAGATACGCAGTATTTT